This T cell receptor (beta chain) emerged from a study of shared clonotypes between healthy human individuals (dated by TCRdb to the early 2020s). A note on the overall study: Three men and a couple of women, aged 18 to 49 years, made up the cohort. Blood TCR repertoires of five healthy adults were deeply sequenced to estimate repertoire size and the extent of clonotype sharing between individuals. Different laboratories and diverse techniques were used to prepare libraries and sequence TCR repertoires, to increase sequencing depth and limit assay-specific biases. Leukapheresis yielded between about 0.9 and 9.5 billion PBMCs per donor. For each donor, CD4 naive and CD4 memory were each given three plates, CD8 naive was given two plates, and CD8 memory was given one plate.

Using the deep immunoSEQ assay, multiplex PCR amplified TCR CDR3 regions from genomic DNA. Extracted genomic DNA from each cell subset was distributed evenly across all wells of several immunoSEQ 96-well plates, and each plate was treated as a replicate. For sorted subsets, 150 to 250 ng genomic DNA, equal to 30,000 to 35,000 T cell genomes, was loaded into each replicate PCR. Purified libraries were quantified with a Qubit 3.0 fluorometer, sized on a Bioanalyzer 2100, and re-quantified with the KAPA Library Quantification kit. A separate single-read 150-cycle Illumina NextSeq 550 flow cell was used to sequence each immunoSEQ 96-well plate. As for the original processing: Because the immunoSEQ output held only junctional sequences and lacked quality scores, the filtering could not match the filtering applied to full-length reads. Sequences were annotated with PyIR, a Python wrapper for IgBLAST v1.9, and V/J genes and CDR3 were assigned using IMGT germline references. Reads were filtered out if the reads had weak V/J assignments (E-value above 1e-6), no CDR3, stop codons, out-of-frame junctions, or ambiguous translated residues. A V3J clonotype was defined by an identical inferred V gene, J gene, and CDR3 amino acid sequence. To compute the percentage overlap between repertoires, the number of shared unique clonotypes was divided by the size of the smaller repertoire. Richness of each repertoire was evaluated using RTK rarefaction, the Chao1 estimator, and Recon v2.1 estimates of unobserved clonotypes. Generation probabilities were computed with OLGA for all TCRbeta clonotypes obtained by the gDNA method from a few donors. The table comes from immuneACCESS by way of TCRdb, which keeps in-frame sequences with V and J called. Part of the clones is missing from these tables; in studies checked, under half for an unresolved V gene and the rest for unknown reasons. From that table come the V and J calls and clone size; the DNA was used to work out D and trimming. The sample profile shows about 1.5 million clones; 95% to 99% of them were found once. In total, the top ten clones hold 0.45% of the sample.

The donors were healthy, HIV-negative adults with no recently reported acute infections or vaccinations. Every donor was a Caucasian adult residing in Nashville, Tennessee, USA. CD4+ T cells were enriched by magnetic negative selection, after which naive cells were positively selected on CD45RA and the negative fraction was taken as the memory subset. After blood collection by leukapheresis, PBMCs were isolated using Ficoll-Histopaque density gradient centrifugation and then cryopreserved in the vapor phase of liquid nitrogen. Purity and quantity of every magnetically sorted T cell population were checked by analytical flow cytometry. From each sorted fraction, genomic DNA was isolated and quantified by UV absorbance on a Nanodrop 2000c. After removal of 5 bases from V and 6 bases from J, the junction retains 6 bases not matched to a gene. CDR1 and CDR2 are read off the germline V gene (reference sequence) as SEHNR and FQNEAQ. The CDR3 starts with the cysteine, ends with the phenylalanine, and has 14 residues. The kept DNA is CDR3 alone, 42 bases in frame from the first base.

Overall results and qualifications from the work: Larger estimated clonotype richness was generally found for naive subsets than for memory subsets. Only blood was sampled, and tissue TCR repertoires likely differ from those in blood. Compared with non-shared clonotypes, the clonotypes found in all four sorted-subset donors had higher generation probabilities. Sharing across a handful of donors was observed for approximately 5% of naive CD4, less than 4% of naive CD8, around 2.5% of memory CD4, and about 0.39% of memory CD8 clonotypes. The genetic and exposure-history diversity represented was limited by the small number of donors. Pairwise subsampling indicated that sequencing depth was expected to affect the degree of clonotype sharing among donors. Even with the large sequencing depth, rarefaction of the sorted-subset datasets indicated that sequencing was incomplete.

On this clone: Its cognate antigen has yet to be identified. Within one base of it there is no much larger clone, and no base qualities were kept.

What was sequenced was naive CD4+ T cells sorted from blood. The sample's cell subset or site label, decoded: CD45RA+ positively selected. The chain is made from TRBV7-9 and TRBJ2-1; 8 nucleotides in the junction match TRBD2. This TCR derives from a young man in good health. Here the CDR3 is given as CASSPPAGGNEQFF. DNA sequence: TGTGCCAGCAGCCCACCGGCGGGGGGCAATGAGCAGTTCTTC.